The source of this T cell receptor (beta chain) is a study of human T cells and chemical hapten exposure. Time point denoted: pre-sensitization, week 0. Indicated treatment: therapeutic diphenylcyclopropenone sensitization with weekly scalp DPC. One entry per CDR3 protein results from TCRdb running MiXCR on the RACE reads. The data show 65,000 to 90,000 distinct CDR3 sequences, with around 15% seen just once and around 4.2% held by the top ten. The germline V gene encodes CDR1 SGHAT and CDR2 FQNNGV. The V and J ends lost 7 bases and 2 bases respectively, with 5 bases between them. The CDR3 loop spans 11 amino acids. The table lists this clonotype with a few counts.

The TCR sequence derives from a woman in her forties or fifties with alopecia areata. Some clones in this sample may be carry-over from other donors' samples. The sample in question was whole blood, obtained in connection with sensitization to the hapten diphenylcyclopropenone (DPC). The chain combines TRBV11-2 with TRBJ2-5; no clear D. DNA for the CDR3: TGTGCCAGCAACCAACAAGAGACCCAGTACTTC. Its protein product is CASNQQETQYF.